The 7 T cell receptor beta chains reported below all come from one sample, sequenced in a study of response to subunit inactivated influenza vaccine. Each CDR3 protein is one row after TCRdb ran MiXCR on the RT-PCR reads. The sample consists of around 190,000 distinct CDR3 sequences, over 13% of them appearing once. The sample in question was CD8+ T cells sorted from PBMCs, obtained more than 4 days after vaccination. Source of these receptors: a man aged 45 to 65 who received an inactivated influenza vaccine.

The chain carries TRBV18 and TRBJ2-1; 8 bases are a match to TRBD2. With V trimmed by 4 bases and J by 1 base, 12 bases remained unmatched. The CDR3 loop spans 18 amino acids. Germline V lookup: CDR1 KGHSH, CDR2 LQKENI. The DNA for the CDR3 is TGTGCCAGCTCACTATCTGGCGTACTAGCGGTTTCCTACAATGAGCAGTTCTTC. Encoded protein: CASSLSGVLAVSYNEQFF.

There are a few counts of this clonotype. The V and J genes are TRBV29-1 and TRBJ2-7; tentatively, D is TRBD1 (5 bases). Germline V gene sequence: CDR1 SQVTM, CDR2 ANQGSEA. V dropped 5 bases and J dropped 5 bases, with 13 bases sitting between them. The CDR3 sequence is 12 residues long. DNA for the CDR3: TGCAGCGTTTCTTTGGGGCACGACGAGCAGTACTTC. It yields the protein CSVSLGHDEQYF.

This clonotype was detected only a few times. The chain couples TRBV6-1 to TRBJ1-2; D unresolved. The CDR3 runs to 13 residues. In germline, CDR1 is MNHNS, CDR2 SASEGT. Deletions cut 6 bases from V and 4 bases from J, with 12 bases between. DNA for the CDR3: TGTGCCAGCAGCCGACATAGCGGCTATGGCTACACCTTC. Its protein is CASSRHSGYGYTF.

This clonotype was seen a few times. This chain connects TRBV5-5 to TRBJ2-7, with D perhaps matching TRBD1 or TRBD2 (5 bases each). Trimming took off 0 bases at V and 0 bases at J, with 10 bases between the two ends. The CDR3 is made up of 15 amino acids. Germline-derived CDR1 and CDR2 are SGHKS and YYEKEE (reference sequence). The CDR3 loop is CASSLERTTSYEQYF. The CDR3 DNA reads as TGTGCCAGCAGCTTGGAGCGGACAACCTCCTACGAGCAGTACTTC.

The rearrangement links TRBV21-1 to TRBJ2-3. TRBV21-1 is recorded as a pseudogene. The CDR3 extends over 15 amino acids. CDR3 amino acids: CASSKWGASTDTQYF. CDR3 nucleotides: TGTGCCAGCAGCAAATGGGGAGCTAGCACAGATACGCAGTATTTT.

The table lists this clonotype with a few counts. The V and J genes are TRBV7-9 and TRBJ1-5; 7 bases align to TRBD1. Germline CDR1 reads SEHNR; CDR2 reads FQNEAQ (reference sequence). The CDR3 contains 14 residues. V shed 4 bases, J shed 13 bases, and the junction held 13 bases outside the gene matches. CDR3 region: CASSSTRQGREQHF. CDR3 sequence (DNA): TGTGCCAGCAGCTCTACCAGACAGGGTAGGGAGCAGCATTTT.

This clonotype appeared a few times. The chain recombines TRBV9 with TRBJ2-1; D is perhaps TRBD1 or TRBD2 (11 bases each). The CDR3 is 20 amino acids. Trimming pared 7 bases from V and 2 bases from J, leaving 31 bases between. Germline CDR1 is SGDLS and CDR2 is YYNGEE. CDR3 residues: CASYPTGTGGLAETYNEQFF. DNA for the CDR3: TGTGCCAGCTATCCCACCGGGACAGGGGGACTAGCGGAGACCTACAATGAGCAGTTCTTC.